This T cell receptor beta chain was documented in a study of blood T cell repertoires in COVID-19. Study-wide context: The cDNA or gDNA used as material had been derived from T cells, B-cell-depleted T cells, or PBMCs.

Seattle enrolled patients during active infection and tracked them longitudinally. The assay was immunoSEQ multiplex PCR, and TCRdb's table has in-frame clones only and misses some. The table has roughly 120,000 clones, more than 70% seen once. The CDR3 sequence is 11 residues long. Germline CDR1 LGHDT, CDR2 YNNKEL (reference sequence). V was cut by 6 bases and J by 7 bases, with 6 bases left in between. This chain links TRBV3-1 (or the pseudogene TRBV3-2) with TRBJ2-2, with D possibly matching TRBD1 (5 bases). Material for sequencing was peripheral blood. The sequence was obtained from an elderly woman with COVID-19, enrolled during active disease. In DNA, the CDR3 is TGTGCCAGCAGAAGGGGCGGGGAGCTGTTTTTT. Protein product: CASRRGGELFF.